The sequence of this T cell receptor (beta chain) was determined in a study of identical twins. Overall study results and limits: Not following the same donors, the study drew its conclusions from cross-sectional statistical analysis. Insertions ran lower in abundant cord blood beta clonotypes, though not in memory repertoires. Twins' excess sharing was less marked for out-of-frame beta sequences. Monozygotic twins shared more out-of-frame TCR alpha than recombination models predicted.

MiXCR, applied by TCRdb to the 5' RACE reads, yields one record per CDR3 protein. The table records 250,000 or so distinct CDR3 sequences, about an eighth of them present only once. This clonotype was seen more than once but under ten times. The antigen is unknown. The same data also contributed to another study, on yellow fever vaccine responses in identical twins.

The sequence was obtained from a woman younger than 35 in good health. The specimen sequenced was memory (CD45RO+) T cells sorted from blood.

The CDR3: CASSLQDLEQYF. The CDR3 DNA follows: TGTGCCAGCAGTTTACAGGACCTCGAGCAGTACTTC. The rearrangement joins TRBV28 to TRBJ2-7; D remains ambiguous. The V end lost 2 bases, the J end lost 6 bases, and 8 bases lay between the germline ends. The CDR3 has 12 amino acids. The germline V gene has CDR1 MDHEN and CDR2 SYDVKM.